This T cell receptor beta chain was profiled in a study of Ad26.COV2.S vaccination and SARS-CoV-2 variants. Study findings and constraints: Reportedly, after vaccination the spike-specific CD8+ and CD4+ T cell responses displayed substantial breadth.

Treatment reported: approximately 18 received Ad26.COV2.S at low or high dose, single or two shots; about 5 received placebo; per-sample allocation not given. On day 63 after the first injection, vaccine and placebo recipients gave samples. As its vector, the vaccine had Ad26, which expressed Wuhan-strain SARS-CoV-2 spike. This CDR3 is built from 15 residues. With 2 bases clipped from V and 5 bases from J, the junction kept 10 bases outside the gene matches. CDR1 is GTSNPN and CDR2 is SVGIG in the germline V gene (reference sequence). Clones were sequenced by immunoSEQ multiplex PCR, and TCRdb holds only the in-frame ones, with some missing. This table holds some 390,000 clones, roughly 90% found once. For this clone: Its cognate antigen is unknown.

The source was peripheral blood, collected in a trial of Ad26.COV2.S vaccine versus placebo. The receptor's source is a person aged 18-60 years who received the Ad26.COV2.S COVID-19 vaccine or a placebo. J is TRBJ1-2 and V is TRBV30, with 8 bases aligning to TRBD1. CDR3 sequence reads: CAWSLAGQVVYGYTF. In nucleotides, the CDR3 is TGTGCCTGGAGTCTTGCGGGACAGGTAGTATATGGCTACACCTTC.